The subject of this entry is one TCR beta chain. This clonotype was seen repeatedly, ten times or more. Its recognized antigen is unknown. The input lacks base qualities; no much larger clone sits a single base away. The data belong to a study of T-cell reconstitution after alpha-beta-depleted transplantation in children (dated by TCRdb to about 2016). General notes on the study: T-cell immune reconstitution after TCRalphabeta/CD19-depleted allogeneic hematopoietic cell transplantation in children was quantitatively tracked in the study by means of TCR repertoire profiling.

The CDR1 and CDR2 encoded by the germline V gene (reference sequence) are SEHNR and FQNEAQ. V lost 5 bases and J lost 6 bases, and the count of bases not matched to a germline gene is 5. The CDR3 spans 13 residues, from the cysteine through the phenylalanine. Only the CDR3 region is kept as DNA, spanning 39 bases read in frame from base 1. The paper's findings and limits, for the study overall: Hyperexpanded clone frequencies declined over subsequent months; after one year, T-cell counts and TCRbeta diversity were mostly attributed to newly produced T cells. About two months after transplant, the apparently early recovery of alphabetaT-cell counts reportedly depended on just several hundred clones that had expanded rapidly and came from non-depleted graft cells. In some patients, high TCRbeta diversity at day 60 was attributed to recipient T cells and intrathymic progenitors that had survived conditioning.

In light of the paper, this sample's treatment or condition label describes: allogeneic hematopoietic cell transplantation with graft depleted of TCRalphabeta T cells and CD19 B cells. TCRalphabeta/CD19-depleted allogeneic hematopoietic cell grafts were given to the transplant recipients, all of whom were children. Library construction relied on PCR. This sample was sequenced with an Illumina HiSeq 2500. TCR library preparation used molecular barcoding, with unique molecular identifiers applied to normalize quantification of the TCRbeta repertoire. TCRdb redid the processing of the public reads, applying fastp at Q25 and MiXCR, and retained in-frame beta chains. Every entry covers one CDR3 protein and lists the most common genes and DNA from its rows. The sample records 750,000 to 950,000 distinct CDR3 sequences, approximately 15% of which are singletons. The ten most abundant clones make up just under 5% of the sample.

Recombination connected TRBV7-9 to TRBJ2-7; 9 of the junction bases match TRBD1. This TCR derives from a male patient under 18 who had a stem cell transplant for acute lymphoblastic leukemia, so the T cells may come from the graft donor. Material: PBMCs, mostly from graft donor cells, obtained 360 days after TCRalphabeta/CD19-depleted stem cell transplant. The CDR3 has the sequence CASSPQTGGEQYF. The DNA sequence follows: TGTGCCAGCAGCCCACAGACAGGGGGCGAGCAGTACTTC.